A selection of T cell receptor beta chains follows, all from one sample in a study of CD8 T cells in ankylosing spondylitis. Via MiXCR, TCRdb re-called the 5' RACE reads, giving one row per CDR3 protein. The sample carries 310,000 or so distinct CDR3 sequences, 15% to 25% recorded once. Sequenced sample: blood, either unsorted or a sorted T cell fraction (not recorded which). The origin of the receptors is a male donor with ankylosing spondylitis or in good health (not recorded which). The CDR3 runs from the conserved cysteine through the conserved F or W. D genes are given only for firm matches. Part of the rows lack a size; the others show once, few, many or a class for expanded clones.

abundance	v_gene	j_gene	d_gene	CDR3aa	CDR3nt
many	TRBV29-1	TRBJ2-1	-	CSVAPKNEQFF	TGCAGCGTTGCCCCGAAGAATGAGCAGTTCTTC
-	TRBV5-1	TRBJ2-1	-	CASSREGAYEQFF	TGCGCCAGCAGCCGGGAGGGGGCCTATGAGCAGTTCTTC
many	TRBV29-1	TRBJ1-1	TRBD1	CSVTDQGVNTEAFF	TGCAGCGTAACCGATCAGGGGGTTAACACTGAAGCTTTCTTT
-	TRBV27	TRBJ2-3	-	CASNPGLTRTDTQYF	TGTGCCAGCAACCCAGGCCTTACCCGCACAGATACGCAGTATTTT
many	TRBV6-4	TRBJ2-4	TRBD2	CASSPRRTSGRYPLAKNIQYF	TGTGCCAGCAGCCCCCGCCGGACTAGCGGGAGATACCCACTAGCCAAAAACATTCAGTACTTC
-	TRBV6-5	TRBJ2-1	TRBD1	CASSYGDRGHYNEQFF	TGTGCCAGCAGTTACGGGGACAGGGGGCATTACAATGAGCAGTTCTTC
few	TRBV29-1	TRBJ2-1	-	CSVVGSGSSYNEQFF	TGCAGCGTTGTGGGTAGCGGAAGCTCCTACAATGAGCAGTTCTTC
once	TRBV7-2	TRBJ2-3	TRBD2	CASSLSSPSGGRDTQYF	TGTGCCAGCAGCTTATCATCGCCTAGCGGGGGGCGGGATACGCAGTATTTT
few	TRBV30	TRBJ1-2	-	CAWSVSAYGYTF	TGTGCCTGGAGTGTGTCGGCCTATGGCTACACCTTC
-	TRBV5-1	TRBJ2-1	-	CASSLGDFYNEQFF	TGCGCCAGCAGCTTGGGGGACTTTTACAATGAGCAGTTCTTC
few	TRBV9	TRBJ2-2	TRBD2	CASSVTVLAANTGELFF	TGTGCCAGCAGCGTTACCGTCCTAGCGGCGAACACCGGGGAGCTGTTTTTT